Shown below are 16 T cell receptor beta chains from a single sample sequenced in a study of early T cells in non-severe SARS-CoV-2 infection. One entry per CDR3 protein results from TCRdb running MiXCR on the 5' RACE reads. The data hold some 33,000 distinct CDR3 sequences, with roughly 5% observed a single time. Sequenced material: whole blood. The origin of the receptors is an adult who was a healthcare worker with PCR-confirmed SARS-CoV-2 infection or an uninfected control (not recorded which).

This clonotype was counted ten times or more. The genes are TRBV12-3 or TRBV12-4 and TRBJ2-3; 10 bases are a match to TRBD2. The CDR3 consists of 19 residues. V gave up 3 bases and J gave up 3 bases; unmatched junction bases: 15. CDR3 protein: CASSFRPGLAGAITDTQYF. The CDR3 DNA is TGTGCCAGCAGTTTTAGACCCGGCCTAGCGGGAGCTATTACAGATACGCAGTATTTT.

About this clonotype: With a much larger clone just one base away, this may be a read error. The chain is built from TRBV30 and TRBJ1-5; D unclear. There are 16 residues in the CDR3. The ends were cut back, 0 bases at V and 4 bases at J, with 16 bases in the middle. Germline-derived CDR1 and CDR2 are GTSNPN and SVGIG (reference sequence). CDR3 coding DNA: TGTGCCTGGAGTGTAGGGCCGGGCCCTTGGAATCAGCCCCAGCATTTT. It translates to CAWSVGPGPWNQPQHF.

At least ten counts were recorded for this clonotype. The V gene is TRBV6-1, the J gene TRBJ2-7, with D maybe TRBD1 (6 bases). Trimming stripped 2 bases from V and 6 bases from J, with 14 bases between. CDR3 length: 14 residues. Germline lookup yields CDR1 MNHNS and CDR2 SASEGT. The CDR3 loop is CASSEIPGDGEQYF. For the CDR3, the DNA is TGTGCCAGCAGTGAAATTCCAGGGGATGGCGAGCAGTACTTC.

This chain links TRBV6-5 with TRBJ1-2; no reliable D call. CDR1 and CDR2 from the germline V gene are MNHEY and SVGAGI. Trimming cost V 2 bases and J 2 bases, with 12 bases left between them. The CDR3 is 15 residues long. The CDR3 DNA reads TGTGCCAGCAGTTACCTAGGTCGATGGAACTATGGCTACACCTTC. The encoded protein is CASSYLGRWNYGYTF.

The sample holds many counts of this clonotype. The rearrangement joins TRBV12-3 or TRBV12-4 to TRBJ1-5; D gene unclear. The CDR3 loop spans 13 amino acids. Trimming removed 5 bases at V and 1 base at J, with 6 bases between. As DNA, the CDR3 is TGTGCCAGCAGTACGGACAGCAATCAGCCCCAGCATTTT. It yields the protein CASSTDSNQPQHF.

This clonotype occurred a few times. CDR3 in DNA: TGTGCCAGCTCACCGTCAACAAATGACGAGCAGTACTTC. This encodes CASSPSTNDEQYF. The genes are TRBV18 and TRBJ2-7; D is ambiguous. Trimming shortened V by 3 bases and J by 5 bases, and 11 bases separated the two germline ends. Per the germline V gene, CDR1 is KGHSH and CDR2 is LQKENI. CDR3 length: 13 residues.

This clonotype was counted ten times or more. CDR3 loop: CSSRTGQYGDTEAFF. The CDR3 bases are TGCAGTTCAAGGACAGGGCAATATGGCGACACTGAAGCTTTCTTT. V is TRBV20-1 and J is TRBJ1-1; 8 nucleotides line up with TRBD1. CDR1 is DFQATT, CDR2 SNEGSKA, per germline (reference sequence). J was trimmed by 3 bases and V by 8 bases; bases with no gene match: 14. The CDR3 covers 15 residues.

This clonotype was seen at least ten times. V is TRBV20-1 and J is TRBJ2-5; 13 bases map to TRBD2. The J segment lost 5 bases and the V segment lost 4 bases, leaving 7 bases of the junction unmatched. Per the germline V gene, CDR1 is DFQATT and CDR2 is SNEGSKA (reference sequence). The CDR3 runs 15 residues. In DNA, the CDR3 is TGCAGTGCTAAAGCGGGACTAGCGGGGTTGGAGACCCAGTACTTC. It encodes CSAKAGLAGLETQYF.

The sample holds many counts of this clonotype. The chain employs TRBV7-3 and TRBJ2-3, with a possible D match to TRBD2 (6 bases). The germline V gene encodes CDR1 SGHTA and CDR2 FQGTGA. Between the trimmed V and J ends, which lost 0 bases and 3 bases, there was a span of 10 bases. This CDR3 is built from 15 residues. CDR3 protein: CASSLTRERTDTQYF. Here the CDR3 DNA reads TGTGCCAGCAGCTTAACCCGGGAGAGGACAGATACGCAGTATTTT.

This clonotype was seen only a few times. The rearrangement joins TRBV7-6 to TRBJ2-1; D not resolved. This CDR3 region has 12 residues. V was cut by 1 base and J by 7 bases, with 5 bases left in between. Per germline, CDR1 SGHVS and CDR2 FNYEAQ. CDR3 loop: CASSLGRNEQFF. CDR3 nucleotides: TGTGCCAGCAGCTTAGGCAGGAATGAGCAGTTCTTC.

Ten or more counts support this clonotype. The rearrangement uses TRBV7-8 and TRBJ2-1, with 8 bases fitting TRBD2. The V segment lost 0 bases and the J segment 5 bases; nucleotides outside the gene matches: 3. The germline V gene encodes CDR1 SGHVS and CDR2 FQNEAQ. The CDR3 consists of 15 residues. CDR3 in amino acids: CASSLASGINNEQFF. In DNA form, the CDR3 reads TGTGCCAGCAGCTTAGCTAGCGGGATAAACAATGAGCAGTTCTTC.

In its sample, this clonotype was seen many times. One end of the junction varies from germline; a read error may be responsible. This sequence joins TRBV7-9 and TRBJ1-2; no firm D call. Germline V gene lookup returns CDR1 SEHNR and CDR2 FQNEAQ (reference sequence). This CDR3 comprises 12 residues. In DNA form, the CDR3 reads TGCGCCAGCAGCTTAACGGAAAGGGGCTACACCTTC. It translates to CASSLTERGYTF. The variable domain in full, with the rest retrieved from reference TRBV7-9 and TRBJ1-2, is DTGVSQNPRHKITKRGQNVTFRCDPISEHNRLYWYRQTLGQGPEFLTYFQNEAQLEKSRLLSDRFSAERPKGSFSTLEIQRTEQGDSAMYLCASSLTERGYTFGSGTRLTVV.

Ten or more counts support this clonotype. J is TRBJ1-2 and V is TRBV5-1; 10 bases fit TRBD1. The germline V gene has CDR1 SGHRS and CDR2 YFSETQ. V lost 0 bases to trimming and J lost 4 bases; unmatched junction nucleotides: 9. The CDR3 contains 17 residues. CDR3 sequence reads: CASSLAPGQGTFYGYTF. The CDR3 DNA is TGCGCCAGCAGCTTGGCGCCGGGACAGGGGACTTTCTATGGCTACACCTTC.

This clonotype appeared many times. The J gene is TRBJ2-1, the V gene TRBV7-2, with 14 bases that match TRBD2. V lost 3 bases, J lost 0 bases, and 1 base stayed unmatched. Germline CDR1 is SGHTA and CDR2 is FQGNSA. The CDR3 extends over 17 amino acids. The CDR3 sequence is CASSLTSGGGSYNEQFF. CDR3 in DNA: TGTGCCAGCAGCTTGACTAGCGGGGGGGGCTCCTACAATGAGCAGTTCTTC.

Ten or more counts support this clonotype. This chain connects TRBV6-1 to TRBJ2-7; a possible D gene is TRBD1 (5 bases). This CDR3 contains 12 residues. V lost 4 bases and J lost 6, with 10 bases in between. The germline V gene encodes CDR1 MNHNS and CDR2 SASEGT. This chain's CDR3 is CASSGTRAEQYF. CDR3 nucleotide sequence: TGTGCCAGCAGTGGGACCAGGGCCGAGCAGTACTTC.

This chain links TRBV12-3 or TRBV12-4 with TRBJ2-3; D perhaps matches TRBD1 (5 bases). This CDR3 is built from 14 residues. Between the trimmed V and J ends, which lost 2 bases and 6 bases, there was a span of 12 bases. CDR3 nucleotide sequence: TGTGCCAGCAGTTTAAGACAGCTCGGGGATACGCAGTATTTT. This codes for CASSLRQLGDTQYF.